This T cell receptor (beta chain) appears in the sequencing data of a study of beta chain features in type 1 diabetes. What was sequenced were expressed TCRB transcripts, since all of the isolated RNA had been reverse transcribed. Clones were sequenced by immunoSEQ multiplex PCR, and TCRdb holds only the in-frame ones, with some missing. The table shows under 300,000 clones, with 25% to 35% occurring only once. Notes on this clone: Other DNA sequences from this sample encode an identical CDR3 as well.

The CDR3 length is 15 residues. Germline CDR1 reads SGHRS; CDR2 reads YFSETQ. Between the trimmed V and J ends, which lost 0 bases and 5 bases, there was a span of 12 bases. Sequenced sample: central memory CD4+ T cells from blood. J is TRBJ2-1 and V is TRBV5-1; D not resolved. This clonotype originated in a man younger than 40 in good health. The CDR3 nucleotides are TGCGCCAGCAGCTTGGCCGGGCGACAAGACAATGAGCAGTTCTTC. It codes for CASSLAGRQDNEQFF.